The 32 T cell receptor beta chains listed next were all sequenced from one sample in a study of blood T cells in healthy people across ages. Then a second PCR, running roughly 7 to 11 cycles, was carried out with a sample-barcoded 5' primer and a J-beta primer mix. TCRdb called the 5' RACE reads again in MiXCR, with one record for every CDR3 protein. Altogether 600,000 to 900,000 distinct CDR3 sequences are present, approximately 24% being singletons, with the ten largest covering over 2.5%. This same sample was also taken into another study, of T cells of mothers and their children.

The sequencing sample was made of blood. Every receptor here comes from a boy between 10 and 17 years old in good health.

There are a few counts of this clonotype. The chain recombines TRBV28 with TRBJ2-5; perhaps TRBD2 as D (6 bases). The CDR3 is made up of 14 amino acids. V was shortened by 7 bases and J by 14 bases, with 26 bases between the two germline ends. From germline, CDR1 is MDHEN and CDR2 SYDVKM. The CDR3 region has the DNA TGTGCCAGCACCTCTTCTCCTTGGGATGGCGGGGAATACTTC. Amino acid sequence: CASTSSPWDGGEYF. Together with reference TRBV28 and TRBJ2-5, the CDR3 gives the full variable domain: DVKVTQSSRYLVKRTGEKVFLECVQDMDHENMFWYRQDPGLGLRLIYFSYDVKMKEKGDIPEGYSVSREKKERFSLILESASTNQTSMYLCASTSSPWDGGEYFGPGTRLLVL.

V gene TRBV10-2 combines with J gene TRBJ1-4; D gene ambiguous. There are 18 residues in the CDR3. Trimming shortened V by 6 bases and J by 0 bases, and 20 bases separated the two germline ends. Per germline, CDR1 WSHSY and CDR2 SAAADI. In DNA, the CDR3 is TGCGCCAGCAGCCCCCCGCCGGGTTTTAAGGCAACTAATGAAAAACTGTTTTTT. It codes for CASSPPPGFKATNEKLFF.

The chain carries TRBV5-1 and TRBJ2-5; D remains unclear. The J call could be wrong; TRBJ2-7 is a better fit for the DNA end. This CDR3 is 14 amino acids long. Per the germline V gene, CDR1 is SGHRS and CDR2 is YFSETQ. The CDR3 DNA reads TGCGCCAGCAGCTTGGCCGGCAGGATGAACGAGCAGTACTTC. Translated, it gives CASSLAGRMNEQYF.

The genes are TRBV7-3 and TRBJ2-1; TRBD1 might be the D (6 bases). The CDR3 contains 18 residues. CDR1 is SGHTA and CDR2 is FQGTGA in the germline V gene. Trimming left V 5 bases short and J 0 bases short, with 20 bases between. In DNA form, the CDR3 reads TGTGCCAGCAGCGAGGGGGTATTAAGCCTTAGCTCCTACAATGAGCAGTTCTTC. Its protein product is CASSEGVLSLSSYNEQFF. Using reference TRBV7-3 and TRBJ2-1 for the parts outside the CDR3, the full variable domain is GAGVSQTPSNKVTEKGKYVELRCDPISGHTALYWYRQSLGQGPEFLIYFQGTGAADDSGLPNDRFFAVRPEGSVSTLKIQRTERGDSAVYLCASSEGVLSLSSYNEQFFGPGTRLTVL.

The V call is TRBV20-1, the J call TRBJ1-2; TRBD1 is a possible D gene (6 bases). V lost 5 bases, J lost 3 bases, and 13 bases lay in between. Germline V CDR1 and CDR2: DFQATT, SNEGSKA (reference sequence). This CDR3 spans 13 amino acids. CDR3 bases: TGCAGTGCTCCAGGGGACACGGACTATGGCTACACCTTC. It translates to CSAPGDTDYGYTF.

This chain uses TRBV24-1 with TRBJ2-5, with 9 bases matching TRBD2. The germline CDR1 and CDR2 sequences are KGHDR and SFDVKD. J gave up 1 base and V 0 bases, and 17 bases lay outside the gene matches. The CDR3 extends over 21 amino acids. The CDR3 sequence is CATSDLCLGLAAARVQETQYF. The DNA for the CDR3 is TGTGCCACCAGTGATTTGTGTTTGGGACTAGCCGCGGCACGAGTCCAAGAGACCCAGTACTTC.

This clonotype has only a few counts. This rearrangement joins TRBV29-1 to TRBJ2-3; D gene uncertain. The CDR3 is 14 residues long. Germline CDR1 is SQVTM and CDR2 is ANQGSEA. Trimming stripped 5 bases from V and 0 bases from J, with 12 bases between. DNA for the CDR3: TGCAGCGTTCGGAGAGGTACTAGCACAGATACGCAGTATTTT. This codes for CSVRRGTSTDTQYF.

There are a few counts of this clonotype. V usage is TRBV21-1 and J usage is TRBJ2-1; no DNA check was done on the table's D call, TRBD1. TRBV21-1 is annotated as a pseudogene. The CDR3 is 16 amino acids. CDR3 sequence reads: CASSAIRDRGTNEQFF. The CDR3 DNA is TGTGCCAGCAGCGCCATCCGGGACAGGGGTACCAATGAGCAGTTCTTC.

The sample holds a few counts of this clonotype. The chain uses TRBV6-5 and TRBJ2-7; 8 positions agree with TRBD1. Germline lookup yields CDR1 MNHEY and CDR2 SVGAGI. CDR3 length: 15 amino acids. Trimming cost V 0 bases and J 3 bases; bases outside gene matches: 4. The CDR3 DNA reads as TGTGCCAGCAGTTACTCGACAGGGGATAGCTACGAGCAGTACTTC. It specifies CASSYSTGDSYEQYF.

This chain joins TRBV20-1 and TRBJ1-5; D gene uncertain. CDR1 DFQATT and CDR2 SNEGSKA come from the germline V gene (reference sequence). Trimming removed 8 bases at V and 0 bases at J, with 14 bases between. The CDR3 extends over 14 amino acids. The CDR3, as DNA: TGCAGTTCGAGGCCCTTAAATAGCAATCAGCCCCAGCATTTT. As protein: CSSRPLNSNQPQHF.

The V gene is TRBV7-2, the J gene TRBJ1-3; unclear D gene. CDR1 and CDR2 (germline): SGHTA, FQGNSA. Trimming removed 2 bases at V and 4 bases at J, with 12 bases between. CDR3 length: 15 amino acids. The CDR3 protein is CASSLWPARGNTIYF. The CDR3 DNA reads TGTGCCAGCAGCTTATGGCCAGCTCGAGGAAACACCATATATTTT. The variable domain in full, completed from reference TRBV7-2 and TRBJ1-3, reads GAGVSQSPSNKVTEKGKDVELRCDPISGHTALYWYRQSLGQGLEFLIYFQGNSAPDKSGLPSDRFSAERTGGSVSTLTIQRTQQEDSAVYLCASSLWPARGNTIYFGEGSWLTVV.

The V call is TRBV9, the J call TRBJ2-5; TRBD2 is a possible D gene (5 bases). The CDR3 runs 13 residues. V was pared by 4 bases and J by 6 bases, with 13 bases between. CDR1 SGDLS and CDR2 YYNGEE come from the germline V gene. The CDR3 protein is CASSPGEGKTQYF. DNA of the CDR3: TGTGCCAGCAGCCCCGGTGAGGGAAAGACCCAGTACTTC.

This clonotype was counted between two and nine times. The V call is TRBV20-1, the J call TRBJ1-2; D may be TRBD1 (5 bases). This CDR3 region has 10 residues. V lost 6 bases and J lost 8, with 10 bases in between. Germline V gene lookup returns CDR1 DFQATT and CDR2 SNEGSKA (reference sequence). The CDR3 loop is CSAGPGGYTF. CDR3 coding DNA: TGCAGTGCGGGGCCGGGAGGCTACACCTTC.

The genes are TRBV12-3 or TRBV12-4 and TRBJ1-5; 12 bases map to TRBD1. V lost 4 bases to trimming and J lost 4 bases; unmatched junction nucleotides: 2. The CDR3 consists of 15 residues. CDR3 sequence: CASSWGQGANQPQHF. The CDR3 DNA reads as TGTGCCAGCAGTTGGGGACAGGGGGCAAATCAGCCCCAGCATTTT.

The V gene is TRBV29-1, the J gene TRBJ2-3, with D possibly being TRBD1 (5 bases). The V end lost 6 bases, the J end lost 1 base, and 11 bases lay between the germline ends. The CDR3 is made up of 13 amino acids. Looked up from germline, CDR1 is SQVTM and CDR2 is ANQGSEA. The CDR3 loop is CSVPVRGTDTQYF. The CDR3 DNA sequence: TGCAGCGTGCCCGTCAGGGGCACAGATACGCAGTATTTT.

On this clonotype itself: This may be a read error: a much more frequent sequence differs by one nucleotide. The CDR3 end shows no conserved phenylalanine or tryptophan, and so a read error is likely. As DNA, the CDR3 is TGTGCTAGCAGCTCCCCCGGGACGGAAGAGACCCAGTACCTC. Translation gives CASSSPGTEETQYL. This sequence joins TRBV7-7 and TRBJ2-5; D tentatively reads TRBD1 or TRBD2 (5 bases each). From germline, CDR1 is SSHAT and CDR2 FNYEAQ (reference sequence). The length of the CDR3 is 14 residues.

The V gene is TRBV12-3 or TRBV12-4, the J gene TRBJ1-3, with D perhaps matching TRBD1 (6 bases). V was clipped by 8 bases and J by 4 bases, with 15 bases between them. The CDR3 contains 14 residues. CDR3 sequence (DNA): TGTGCCAGCTATCCAGGGGCGGCGGGAAACACCATATATTTT. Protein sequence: CASYPGAAGNTIYF.

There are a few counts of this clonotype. CDR3 protein: CAIKPNTGEETQYF. The CDR3 DNA reads TGTGCCATCAAACCCAACACAGGGGAGGAGACCCAGTACTTC. The V call is TRBV10-3, the J call TRBJ2-5; 7 nucleotides match TRBD1. Per the germline V gene, CDR1 is ENHRY and CDR2 is SYGVKD. The junction had 10 bases not matched to a gene; V was cut back by 7 bases and J by 5 bases. The CDR3 runs 14 residues.

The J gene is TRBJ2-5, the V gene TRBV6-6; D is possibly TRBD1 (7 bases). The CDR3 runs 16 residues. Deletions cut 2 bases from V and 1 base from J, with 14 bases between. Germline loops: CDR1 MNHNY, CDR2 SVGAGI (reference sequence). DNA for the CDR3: TGTGCCAGCAGTTACGGGGGGACAGACGGCCAAGAGACCCAGTACTTC. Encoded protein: CASSYGGTDGQETQYF.

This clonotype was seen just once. CDR3 bases: TGCAGCGTGGGACAGGGGGCTAGCACAGATACGCAGTATTTT. It is translated as CSVGQGASTDTQYF. This rearrangement joins TRBV29-1 to TRBJ2-3; 12 bases are shared with TRBD1. Germline lookup yields CDR1 SQVTM and CDR2 ANQGSEA. Trimming at V came to 6 bases and at J to 0 bases, leaving 1 base not matched to a gene. This CDR3 spans 14 amino acids.

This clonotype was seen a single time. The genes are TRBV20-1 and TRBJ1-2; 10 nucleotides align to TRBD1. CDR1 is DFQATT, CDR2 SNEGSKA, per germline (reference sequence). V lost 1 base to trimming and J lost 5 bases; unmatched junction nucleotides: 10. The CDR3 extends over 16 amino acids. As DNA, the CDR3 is TGCAGTGCTAGAGCTGCGGGACAGGGGTTCCTTTATGGCTACACCTTC. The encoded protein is CSARAAGQGFLYGYTF.

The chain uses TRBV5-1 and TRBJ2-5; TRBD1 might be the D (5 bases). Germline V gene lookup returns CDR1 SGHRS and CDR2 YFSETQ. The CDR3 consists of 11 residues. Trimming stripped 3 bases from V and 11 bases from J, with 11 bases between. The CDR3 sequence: CASSSQGPQYF. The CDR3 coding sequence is TGCGCCAGCAGCTCTCAGGGTCCGCAGTACTTC.

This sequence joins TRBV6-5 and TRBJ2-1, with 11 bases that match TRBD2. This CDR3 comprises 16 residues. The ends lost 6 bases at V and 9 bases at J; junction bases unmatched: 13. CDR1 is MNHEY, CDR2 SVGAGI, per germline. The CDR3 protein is CASSRSGGAISGEQFF. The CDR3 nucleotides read TGTGCCAGCAGCCGTAGCGGGGGGGCAATCTCTGGTGAGCAGTTCTTC.

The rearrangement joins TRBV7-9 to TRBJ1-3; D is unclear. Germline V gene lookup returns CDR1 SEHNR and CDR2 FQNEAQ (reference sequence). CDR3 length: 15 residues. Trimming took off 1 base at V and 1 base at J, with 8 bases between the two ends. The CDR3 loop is CASSLGIPSGNTIYF. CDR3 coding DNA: TGTGCCAGCAGCTTAGGCATCCCATCTGGAAACACCATATATTTT.

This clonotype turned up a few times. The CDR3 DNA follows: TGTGCCAGCAGTCCAACCGCAGGGGGTCGGAATGAGCAGTTCTTC. Translated, it gives CASSPTAGGRNEQFF. The rearrangement uses TRBV12-3 or TRBV12-4 and TRBJ2-1, with TRBD1 identical over 7 bases. The CDR3 runs 15 residues. V shed 5 bases and J 7 bases; nucleotides not matched to a gene: 11.

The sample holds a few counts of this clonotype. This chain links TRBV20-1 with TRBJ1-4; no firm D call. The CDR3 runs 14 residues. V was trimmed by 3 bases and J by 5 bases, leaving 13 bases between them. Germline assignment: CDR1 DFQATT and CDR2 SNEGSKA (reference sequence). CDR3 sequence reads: CSAREPGRNEKLFF. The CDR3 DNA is TGCAGTGCTAGGGAGCCGGGCCGAAATGAAAAACTGTTTTTT.

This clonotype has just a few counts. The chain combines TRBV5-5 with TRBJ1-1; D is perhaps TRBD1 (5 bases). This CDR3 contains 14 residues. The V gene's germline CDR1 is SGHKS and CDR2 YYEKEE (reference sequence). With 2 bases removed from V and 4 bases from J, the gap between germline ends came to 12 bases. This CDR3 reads CASSFGGGITEAFF. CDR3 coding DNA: TGTGCCAGCAGCTTCGGGGGGGGTATCACTGAAGCTTTCTTT.

Written as DNA, the CDR3 is TGCAGTGCTAGAGATGACAGGGTAGACTCTGGGGCCAACGTCCTGACTTTC. This codes for CSARDDRVDSGANVLTF. V is TRBV20-1 and J is TRBJ2-6; 7 nucleotides agree with TRBD1. Germline CDR1 DFQATT, CDR2 SNEGSKA (reference sequence). J lost 0 bases, V lost 0 bases, and 5 bases had no gene match. The CDR3 extends over 17 amino acids.

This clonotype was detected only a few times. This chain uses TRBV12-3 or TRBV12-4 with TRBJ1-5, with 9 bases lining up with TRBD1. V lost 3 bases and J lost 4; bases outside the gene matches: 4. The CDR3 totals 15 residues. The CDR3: CASSFFGQGNQPQHF. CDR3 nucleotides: TGTGCCAGCAGTTTCTTCGGACAGGGGAATCAGCCCCAGCATTTT.

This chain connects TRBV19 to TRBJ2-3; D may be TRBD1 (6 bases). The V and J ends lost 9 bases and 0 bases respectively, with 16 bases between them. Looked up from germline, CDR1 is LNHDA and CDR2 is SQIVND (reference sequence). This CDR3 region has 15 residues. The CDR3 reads CASGKWQGSTDTQYF. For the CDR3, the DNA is TGTGCCAGCGGGAAGTGGCAGGGGAGCACAGATACGCAGTATTTT.

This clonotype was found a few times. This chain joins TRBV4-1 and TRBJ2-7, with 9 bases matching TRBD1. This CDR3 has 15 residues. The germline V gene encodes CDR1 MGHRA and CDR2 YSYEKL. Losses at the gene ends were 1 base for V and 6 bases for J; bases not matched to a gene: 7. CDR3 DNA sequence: TGCGCCAGCAGCCAAGTCCAGGACAGGGGTAGCGAGCAGTACTTC. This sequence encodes CASSQVQDRGSEQYF.

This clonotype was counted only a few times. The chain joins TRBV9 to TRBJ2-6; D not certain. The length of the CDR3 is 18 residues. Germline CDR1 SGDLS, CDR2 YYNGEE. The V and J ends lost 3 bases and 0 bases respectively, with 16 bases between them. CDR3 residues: CASSGDRRRSSGANVLTF. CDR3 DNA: TGTGCCAGCAGCGGTGATCGCCGACGGAGCTCTGGGGCCAACGTCCTGACTTTC.